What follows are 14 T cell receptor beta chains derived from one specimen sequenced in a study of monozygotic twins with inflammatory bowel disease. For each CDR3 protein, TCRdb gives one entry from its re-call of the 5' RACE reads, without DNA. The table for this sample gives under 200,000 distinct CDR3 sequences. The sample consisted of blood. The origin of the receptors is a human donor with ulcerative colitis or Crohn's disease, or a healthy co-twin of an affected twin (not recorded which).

The CDR3 loop is CSASQRGFYEQYF. This chain links TRBV20-1 with TRBJ2-7; lacking DNA, the TRBD2 call made by TCRdb goes unchecked. The V gene's germline CDR1 is DFQATT and CDR2 SNEGSKA (reference sequence). The CDR3 runs to 13 residues.

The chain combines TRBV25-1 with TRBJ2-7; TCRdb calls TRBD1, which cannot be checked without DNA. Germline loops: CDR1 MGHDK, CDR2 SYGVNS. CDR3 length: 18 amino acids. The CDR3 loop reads CASSPQGAGQRGAYEQYF.

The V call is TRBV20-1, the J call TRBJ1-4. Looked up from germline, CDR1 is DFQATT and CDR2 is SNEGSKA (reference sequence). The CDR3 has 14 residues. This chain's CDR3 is CSARMGGPSEKLFF.

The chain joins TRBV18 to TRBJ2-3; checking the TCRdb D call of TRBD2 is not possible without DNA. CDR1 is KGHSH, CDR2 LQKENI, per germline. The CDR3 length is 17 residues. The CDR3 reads CASSPLPGLAGADTQYF.

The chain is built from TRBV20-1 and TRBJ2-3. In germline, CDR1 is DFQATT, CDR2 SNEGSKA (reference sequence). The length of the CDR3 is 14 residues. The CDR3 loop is CSAREATGVDTQYF.

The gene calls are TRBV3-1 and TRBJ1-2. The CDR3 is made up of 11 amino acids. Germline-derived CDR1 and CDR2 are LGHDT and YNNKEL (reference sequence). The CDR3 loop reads CASSQGGGYTF. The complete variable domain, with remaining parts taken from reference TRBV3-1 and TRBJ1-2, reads DTAVSQTPKYLVTQMGNDKSIKCEQNLGHDTMYWYKQDSKKFLKIMFSYNNKELIINETVPNRFSPKSPDKAHLNLHINSLELGDSAVYFCASSQGGGYTFGSGTRLTVV.

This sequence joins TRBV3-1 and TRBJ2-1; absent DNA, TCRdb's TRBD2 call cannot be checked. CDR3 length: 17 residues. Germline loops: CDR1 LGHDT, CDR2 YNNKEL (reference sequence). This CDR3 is CASSQDVAGGPLDEQFF.

The CDR3 reads CASSLVSGYNEQFF. The chain has TRBV12-3 or TRBV12-4 and TRBJ2-1. CDR3 length: 14 residues.

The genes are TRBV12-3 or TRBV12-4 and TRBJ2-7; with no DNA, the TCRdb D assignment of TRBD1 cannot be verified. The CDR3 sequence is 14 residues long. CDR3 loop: CASSNRDRGVVQYF.

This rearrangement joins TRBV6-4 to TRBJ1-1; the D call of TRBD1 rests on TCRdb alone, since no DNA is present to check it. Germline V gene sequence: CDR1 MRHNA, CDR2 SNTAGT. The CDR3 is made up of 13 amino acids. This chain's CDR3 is CASSDGDRRNQAF.

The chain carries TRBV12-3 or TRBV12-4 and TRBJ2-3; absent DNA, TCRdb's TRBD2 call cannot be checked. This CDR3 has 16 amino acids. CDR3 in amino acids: CASSSSTSGYRSTQYF.

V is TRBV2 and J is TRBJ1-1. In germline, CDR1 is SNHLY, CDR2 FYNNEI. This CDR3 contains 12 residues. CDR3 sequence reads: CASSEFWAEAFF.

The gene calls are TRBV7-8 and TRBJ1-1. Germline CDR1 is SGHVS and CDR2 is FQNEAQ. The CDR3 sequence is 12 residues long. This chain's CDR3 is CASSLTIGEAFF. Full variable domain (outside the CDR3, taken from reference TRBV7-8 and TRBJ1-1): GAGVSQSPRYKVAKRGQDVALRCDPISGHVSLFWYQQALGQGPEFLTYFQNEAQLDKSGLPSDRFFAERPEGSVSTLKIQRTQQEDSAVYLCASSLTIGEAFFGQGTRLTVV.

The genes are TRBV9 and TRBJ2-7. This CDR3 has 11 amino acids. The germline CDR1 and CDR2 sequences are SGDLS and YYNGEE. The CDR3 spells CASGGTHEQYF.